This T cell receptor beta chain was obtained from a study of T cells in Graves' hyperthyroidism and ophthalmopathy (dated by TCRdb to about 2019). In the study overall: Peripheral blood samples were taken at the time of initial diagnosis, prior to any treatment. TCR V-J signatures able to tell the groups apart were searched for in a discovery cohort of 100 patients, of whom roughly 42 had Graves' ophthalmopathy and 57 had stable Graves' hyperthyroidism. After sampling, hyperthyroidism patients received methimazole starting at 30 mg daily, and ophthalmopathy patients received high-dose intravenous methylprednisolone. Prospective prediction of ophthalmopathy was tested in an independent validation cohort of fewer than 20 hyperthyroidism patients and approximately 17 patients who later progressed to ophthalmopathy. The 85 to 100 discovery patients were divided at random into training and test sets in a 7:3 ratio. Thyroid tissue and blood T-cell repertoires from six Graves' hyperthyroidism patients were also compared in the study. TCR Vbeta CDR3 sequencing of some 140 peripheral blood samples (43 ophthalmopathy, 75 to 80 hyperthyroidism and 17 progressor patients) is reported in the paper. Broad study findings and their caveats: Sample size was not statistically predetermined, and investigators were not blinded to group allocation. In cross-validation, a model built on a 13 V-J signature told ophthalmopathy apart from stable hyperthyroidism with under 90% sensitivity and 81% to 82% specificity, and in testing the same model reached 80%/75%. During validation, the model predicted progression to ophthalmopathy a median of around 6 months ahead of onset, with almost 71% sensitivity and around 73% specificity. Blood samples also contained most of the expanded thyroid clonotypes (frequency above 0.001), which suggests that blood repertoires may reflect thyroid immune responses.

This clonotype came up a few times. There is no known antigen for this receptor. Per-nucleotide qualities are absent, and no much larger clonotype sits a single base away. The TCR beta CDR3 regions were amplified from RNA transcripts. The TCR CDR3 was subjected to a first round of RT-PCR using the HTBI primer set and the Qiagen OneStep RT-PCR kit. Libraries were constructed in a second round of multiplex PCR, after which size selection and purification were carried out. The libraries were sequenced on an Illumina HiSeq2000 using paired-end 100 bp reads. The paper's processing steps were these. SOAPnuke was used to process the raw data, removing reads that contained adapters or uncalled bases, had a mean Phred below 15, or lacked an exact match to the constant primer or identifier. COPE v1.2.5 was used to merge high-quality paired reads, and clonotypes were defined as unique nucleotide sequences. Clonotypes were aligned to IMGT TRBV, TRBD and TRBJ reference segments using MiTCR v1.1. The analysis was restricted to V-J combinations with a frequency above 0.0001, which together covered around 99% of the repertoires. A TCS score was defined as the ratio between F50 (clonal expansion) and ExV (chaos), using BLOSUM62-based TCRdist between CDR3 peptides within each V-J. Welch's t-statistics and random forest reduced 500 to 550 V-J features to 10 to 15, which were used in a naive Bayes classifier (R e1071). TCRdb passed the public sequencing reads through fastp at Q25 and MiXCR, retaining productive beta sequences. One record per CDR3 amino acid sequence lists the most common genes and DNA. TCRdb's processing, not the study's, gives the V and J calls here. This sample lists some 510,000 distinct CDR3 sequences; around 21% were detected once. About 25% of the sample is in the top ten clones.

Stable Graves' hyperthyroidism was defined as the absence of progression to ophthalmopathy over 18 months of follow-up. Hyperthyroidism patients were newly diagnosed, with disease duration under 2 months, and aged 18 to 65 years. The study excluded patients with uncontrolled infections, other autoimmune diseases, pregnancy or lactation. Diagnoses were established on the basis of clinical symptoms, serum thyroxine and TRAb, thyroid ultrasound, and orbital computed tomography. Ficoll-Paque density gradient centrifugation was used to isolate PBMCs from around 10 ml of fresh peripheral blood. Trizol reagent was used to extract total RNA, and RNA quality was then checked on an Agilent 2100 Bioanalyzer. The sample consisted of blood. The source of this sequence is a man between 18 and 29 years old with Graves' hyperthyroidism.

In nucleotide form, the sequence is TGTGCCAGCAGTCGGACAGAATACTACGAGCAGTACTTC. Translation gives CASSRTEYYEQYF. The rearrangement combines TRBV6-1 with TRBJ2-7; TRBD1 might be the D gene, on 6 matching bases. CDR1 MNHNS and CDR2 SASEGT were looked up in the germline V gene. From its cysteine to its phenylalanine, the CDR3 spans 13 amino acids. Only the CDR3 DNA is retained, 39 bases long and in frame from the first base. V is shortened by 5 bases, J by 3 bases, and the region joining them spans 11 bases.